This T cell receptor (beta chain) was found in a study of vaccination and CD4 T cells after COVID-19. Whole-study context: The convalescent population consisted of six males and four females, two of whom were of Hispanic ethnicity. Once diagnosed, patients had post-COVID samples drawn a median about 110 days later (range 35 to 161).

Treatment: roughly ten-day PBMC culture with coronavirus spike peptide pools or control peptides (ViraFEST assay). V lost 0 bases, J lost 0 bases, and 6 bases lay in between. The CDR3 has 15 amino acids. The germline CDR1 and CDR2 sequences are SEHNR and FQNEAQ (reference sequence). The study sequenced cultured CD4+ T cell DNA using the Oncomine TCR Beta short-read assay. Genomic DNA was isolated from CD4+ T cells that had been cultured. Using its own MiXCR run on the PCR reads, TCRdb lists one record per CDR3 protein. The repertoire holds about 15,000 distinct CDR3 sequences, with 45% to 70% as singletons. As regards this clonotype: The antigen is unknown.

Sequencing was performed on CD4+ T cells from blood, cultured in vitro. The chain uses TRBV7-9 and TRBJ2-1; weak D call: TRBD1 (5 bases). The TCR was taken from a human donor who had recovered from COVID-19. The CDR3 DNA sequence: TGTGCCAGCAGCTTAGCAGGGGCCTCCTACAATGAGCAGTTCTTC. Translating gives CASSLAGASYNEQFF. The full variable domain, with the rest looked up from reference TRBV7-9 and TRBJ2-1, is DTGVSQNPRHKITKRGQNVTFRCDPISEHNRLYWYRQTLGQGPEFLTYFQNEAQLEKSRLLSDRFSAERPKGSFSTLEIQRTEQGDSAMYLCASSLAGASYNEQFFGPGTRLTVL.